The 20 T cell receptor beta chains below were found in one sample sequenced in a study of blood T cell repertoires in COVID-19. Clones were sequenced by immunoSEQ multiplex PCR, and TCRdb holds only the in-frame ones, with some missing. The sample consists of 150,000 or so clones, about 85% of them appearing once. Sequencing input: peripheral blood. These receptors came from a woman in her 70s with COVID-19, enrolled during active disease.

The V call is TRBV7-2, the J call TRBJ1-1; 7 bases fit TRBD1. CDR1 is SGHTA and CDR2 is FQGNSA in the germline V gene. The trim removed 5 bases at V and 1 base at J, leaving 7 bases unmatched. The CDR3 has 15 residues. The CDR3 loop is CASSTSRQGNTEAFF. The CDR3 nucleotides read TGTGCCAGCAGCACCTCCCGACAGGGGAACACTGAAGCTTTCTTT.

This clone was seen once. This chain joins TRBV24-1 and TRBJ2-3; tentatively, D is TRBD2 (6 bases). V lost 0 bases, J lost 7 bases, and 16 bases lay in between. The CDR3 has 16 residues. CDR1 is KGHDR and CDR2 is SFDVKD in the germline V gene. CDR3 protein: CATSDLSGGARYTQYF. CDR3 nucleotide sequence: TGTGCCACCAGTGATTTGAGCGGCGGGGCAAGATATACGCAGTATTTT.

The V and J genes are TRBV6-5 and TRBJ1-1, with 7 bases aligning to TRBD1. Germline CDR1 is MNHEY and CDR2 is SVGAGI. The V gene end was trimmed by 5 bases and the J gene end by 6 bases; junction bases not matched to a gene: 6. The CDR3 extends over 13 amino acids. The CDR3: CASSPQGGAEAFF. CDR3 DNA: TGTGCCAGCAGTCCTCAGGGGGGCGCTGAAGCTTTCTTT.

The J gene is TRBJ2-5, the V gene TRBV4-3; TRBD2 might be the D (5 bases). Trimming removed 2 bases from V and 4 bases from J, with 26 bases in between. The CDR3 consists of 19 residues. Germline values: CDR1 LGHNA, CDR2 YSLEER. The CDR3 DNA sequence: TGCGCCAGCAGCCAATATAGATCCCCCACGACCGGGGTAGGAGAGACCCAGTACTTC. As protein: CASSQYRSPTTGVGETQYF.

The chain couples TRBV6-5 to TRBJ2-7; a possible D gene is TRBD1 (5 bases). V was shortened by 10 bases and J by 3 bases, with 10 bases between the two germline ends. Per the germline V gene, CDR1 is MNHEY and CDR2 is SVGAGI. The length of the CDR3 is 11 residues. The CDR3, as DNA: TGTGCCACAAGGACAAGCTACGAGCAGTACTTC. It codes for CATRTSYEQYF.

This clone has only one observation. V gene TRBV3-1 (or the pseudogene TRBV3-2) combines with J gene TRBJ2-5, with TRBD2 identical over 15 bases. This CDR3 region has 18 residues. CDR1 LGHDT and CDR2 YNNKEL come from the germline V gene (reference sequence). V lost 4 bases to trimming and J lost 1 base; unmatched junction nucleotides: 7. The chain's CDR3 is CASSRPGTSGGFQETQYF. CDR3 nucleotides: TGTGCCAGCAGCCGACCCGGGACTAGCGGGGGGTTCCAAGAGACCCAGTACTTC.

This clone occurred a few times. V is TRBV7-2 and J is TRBJ1-2; maybe TRBD1 (5 bases). There are 14 residues in the CDR3. V was trimmed by 3 bases and J by 4 bases, leaving 12 bases between them. Per germline, CDR1 SGHTA and CDR2 FQGNSA. CDR3 loop: CASSLVTGLYGYTF. The CDR3 bases are TGTGCCAGCAGCTTGGTAACAGGCCTCTATGGCTACACCTTC. Full variable domain (rest looked up from reference TRBV7-2 and TRBJ1-2): GAGVSQSPSNKVTEKGKDVELRCDPISGHTALYWYRQSLGQGLEFLIYFQGNSAPDKSGLPSDRFSAERTGGSVSTLTIQRTQQEDSAVYLCASSLVTGLYGYTFGSGTRLTVV.

The genes are TRBV28 and TRBJ1-2; no firm D call. V lost 6 bases and J lost 8, with 10 bases in between. Germline CDR1 MDHEN, CDR2 SYDVKM. The length of the CDR3 is 11 residues. The chain's CDR3 is CASSLEGGYTF. The CDR3 DNA sequence: TGTGCCAGCAGCCTGGAGGGAGGCTACACCTTC.

The chain joins TRBV6-6 to TRBJ1-4; D remains ambiguous. CDR1 and CDR2 from the germline V gene are MNHNY and SVGAGI (reference sequence). Between the trimmed V and J ends, which lost 5 bases and 5 bases, there was a span of 18 bases. This CDR3 comprises 16 residues. CDR3 amino acids: CASSRGPRRRNEKLFF. CDR3 DNA sequence: TGTGCCAGCAGTCGAGGGCCCCGTCGAAGGAATGAAAAACTGTTTTTT.

This clone was counted only a few times. The genes are TRBV6-1 and TRBJ1-2; D ambiguous. Germline V gives CDR1 MNHNS, CDR2 SASEGT. The CDR3 has 15 amino acids. Trimming left V 0 bases short and J 8 bases short, with 16 bases between. Here the CDR3 DNA reads TGTGCCAGCAGTGAAGCTACGCGTTCACCGGGGGGCTACACCTTC. Its protein product is CASSEATRSPGGYTF.

In DNA, the CDR3 is TGTGCCAGCAGCTCCAAACACAGGGGGCTTCTCTATGGCTACACCTTC. Protein product: CASSSKHRGLLYGYTF. The chain combines TRBV5-6 with TRBJ1-2; 9 bases line up with TRBD1. The CDR3 covers 16 residues. CDR1 and CDR2 (germline): SGHDT, YYEEEE. J was trimmed by 4 bases and V by 3 bases; bases with no gene match: 10.

This sequence joins TRBV19 and TRBJ1-6; the D gene is possibly TRBD1 (6 bases). Germline CDR1 is LNHDA and CDR2 is SQIVND (reference sequence). Deletions cut 5 bases from V and 6 bases from J, with 17 bases between. The CDR3 runs to 16 residues. The CDR3: CASSPAGGRTNSPLHF. Here the CDR3 DNA reads TGTGCCAGTAGTCCGGCCGGGGGGCGGACTAATTCACCCCTCCACTTT.

The chain carries TRBV2 and TRBJ1-5; D not resolved. CDR3 size: 14 residues. V was trimmed by 3 bases and J by 7 bases, leaving 13 bases between them. Germline assignment: CDR1 SNHLY and CDR2 FYNNEI. As DNA, the CDR3 is TGTGCCAGCAGTGAGGGAGGGCGGGAGCAGCCCCAGCATTTT. Translation gives CASSEGGREQPQHF.

The CDR3 sequence: CASSPTRPTDTQYF. As DNA, the CDR3 is TGTGCCAGCAGCCCGACAAGGCCCACAGATACGCAGTATTTT. The V and J genes are TRBV7-2 and TRBJ2-3; no clear D gene. The CDR3 extends over 14 amino acids. Per the germline V gene, CDR1 is SGHTA and CDR2 is FQGNSA. V was trimmed by 5 bases and J by 2 bases, leaving 11 bases between them. Drawing the rest from reference TRBV7-2 and TRBJ2-3, the complete variable domain is GAGVSQSPSNKVTEKGKDVELRCDPISGHTALYWYRQSLGQGLEFLIYFQGNSAPDKSGLPSDRFSAERTGGSVSTLTIQRTQQEDSAVYLCASSPTRPTDTQYFGPGTRLTVL.

The rearrangement joins TRBV7-2 to TRBJ1-4; no definite D call. CDR3 length: 13 amino acids. The V gene's germline CDR1 is SGHTA and CDR2 FQGNSA. Trimming stripped 1 base from V and 7 bases from J, with 7 bases between. DNA for the CDR3: TGTGCCAGCAGCTTAGGACGGGTTGAAAAACTGTTTTTT. Amino acid sequence: CASSLGRVEKLFF.

The table lists this clone with a count of one. The chain combines TRBV28 with TRBJ2-3; D uncertain. Germline V lookup: CDR1 MDHEN, CDR2 SYDVKM. Trimming removed 2 bases at V and 5 bases at J, with 11 bases between. The CDR3 is 14 amino acids. The DNA of the CDR3 is TGTGCCAGCAGTTTACTAGTGGCGAAAGATACGCAGTATTTT. Translating gives CASSLLVAKDTQYF.

This sequence joins TRBV29-1 and TRBJ1-3, with D maybe TRBD1 (5 bases). The V end lost 6 bases, the J end lost 0 bases, and 9 bases lay between the germline ends. The germline V gene encodes CDR1 SQVTM and CDR2 ANQGSEA. This CDR3 is 13 amino acids long. Written as DNA, the CDR3 is TGCAGCGTGGGGGGAAGCTCTGGAAACACCATATATTTT. This codes for CSVGGSSGNTIYF.

CDR3 sequence: CASSSSGGGRDGYTF. For the CDR3, the DNA is TGTGCCAGCAGCTCCTCCGGCGGGGGGCGCGATGGCTACACCTTC. The rearrangement joins TRBV7-8 to TRBJ1-2, with TRBD1 as a possible D gene (6 bases). Germline CDR1 and CDR2: SGHVS and FQNEAQ. Between the trimmed V and J ends, which lost 4 bases and 6 bases, there was a span of 18 bases. This CDR3 is built from 15 residues.

The chain is built from TRBV12-3 or TRBV12-4 and TRBJ1-1, with 7 bases fitting TRBD1. V trimming: 6 bases; J trimming: 2 bases; junction bases outside the gene matches: 3. The CDR3 sequence is 13 residues long. CDR3 nucleotides: TGTGCCAGCAGGGGACAGCTCAACACTGAAGCTTTCTTT. Residues: CASRGQLNTEAFF.

The chain links TRBV28 to TRBJ1-5; D may be TRBD1 (6 bases). Germline CDR1 and CDR2: MDHEN and SYDVKM. The CDR3 has 15 residues. Trimming stripped 3 bases from V and 3 bases from J, with 12 bases between. The CDR3 protein is CASSFGGDTNQPQHF. DNA for the CDR3: TGTGCCAGCAGTTTTGGGGGGGACACCAATCAGCCCCAGCATTTT.